This T cell receptor (beta chain) was recorded in a study of cytomegalovirus exposure and HLA in healthy donors (dated by TCRdb to 2016 to 2017). At the level of the whole study: An earlier analysis of around 600 of the donors reported more than 250 Gb of sequence data and approximately 110 million unique TCR beta sequences from roughly 180 million T cells. Roughly 290 gigabases of sequencing data and approximately 92 million unique TCR sequences made up an early release that covered nearly 650 HLA-typed donors. Of the 300 to 500 genotyped donors, over 80% were placed in the genetic ancestry cluster associated with self-reported Caucasian donors. The aim of the study was to test whether cataloging public T cell receptors could identify signatures of past pathogen exposure. The study used immunosequencing to profile the T cell repertoires of about 670 subjects and linked those repertoires to cytomegalovirus serostatus. A separate validation cohort of over a hundred different subjects was used in addition to the 666-subject first cohort. High-throughput TCR immunosequencing, statistical association of individual TCRs with disease status, and machine learning were combined to predict cytomegalovirus infection status. To study patterns of TCR occurrence, a later analysis re-analyzed previously published TCR beta repertoires from hundreds of donors and added high-resolution HLA genotyping. Rather than drawing on any new phenotypic data, the later analysis identified candidate immune exposures from TCR beta sequences and the way those sequences occurred across donors. An earlier analysis of 587 of the donors used high-throughput TCR beta sequencing to judge whether each TCR beta V gene segment behaved as functional or pseudogenic. Donor age, sex, ethnicity and CMV serostatus were compiled together with the repertoire data. A later genetic analysis used genome-wide SNP genotypes for about 60% of the roughly 700 donors, treating that subset as a discovery cohort. All discovery cohort repertoires had been generated on a single sequencing platform. HLA typing covered class I and class II loci at four-digit resolution. The number of donors typed differed by locus, with about 620-630 for A, B, C, DRB1 and DQB1, 522 for DQA1, 606 for DPA1, and roughly 450 for DPB1. Five DR-DQ haplotypes were treated as single units for association and clustering because of strong linkage in the cohort. Among about 410 genotyped donors of the cohort, an average of approximately 240,000 unique TCR beta nucleotide sequences was sequenced per donor, of which about 19% were non-productive. Results the study describes overall, beyond this receptor: Compared with the roughly 670-donor mean, donors in an Asian-associated ancestry cluster had fewer N-insertions in productive TCRs, according to a later genetic analysis. Compared with equally common non-associated chains, HLA-associated TCR beta chains in a later analysis were more clonally expanded and had lower generation probabilities. HLA typing was unavailable for some donors at each locus, so association tests used only the typed subset. The only immune exposure information available for the cohort was CMV serostatus. The authors suggested that the approach could potentially be extended to other disease states and immunological phenotypes. V-gene and J-gene trimming of TCR beta chains was associated with a missense DCLRE1C variant in a later genetic analysis, and the association was replicated in an independent cohort. A later analysis reported that several top co-occurrence clusters appeared linked to parvovirus B19, influenza, CMV and Epstein-Barr virus. In vitro tests confirmed that a few of the cytomegalovirus-associated TCR beta chains recognize cytomegalovirus antigens. A later analysis associated 16,951 TCR beta sequences with specific HLA alleles at a false discovery rate of 0.05. The classifier was reported to diagnose cytomegalovirus status with high specificity and sensitivity in both the original and validation cohorts. According to a later analysis, TCR association rates differed among HLA loci, with DRB1 alleles showing the most associated TCRs and HLA-C alleles showing the fewest. Across donors, most TCR sequences were observed very rarely, whereas some public TCRs were present in many individuals. A total of 150 or so TCR beta chains were listed by the study as associated with cytomegalovirus. Correlated functional status among segregating V segments might be attributable to linkage disequilibrium, but an unknown experimental factor could not be ruled out. An earlier analysis of approximately 570 of the donors showed that most TCR beta V segments appeared in productive rearrangements either about 87% or about 30% of the time, which broadly matched IMGT annotations. The earlier analysis of a few hundred of the donors excluded roughly 17 rarely observed V segments, including chromosome 9 orphons, because counts were too low. When HLA alleles, especially DR and DQ, strongly co-occurred, TCR associations were difficult to assign to individual alleles. A further reported finding was that TCR beta sequences accurately predicted the HLA-A and HLA-B alleles for most subjects in the first cohort. Some IMGT-functional V segments, including TRBV6-2 and TRBV6-3, could not be distinguished by the 87-base-pair reads and were therefore excluded. In this cohort, only TCR beta chains were sequenced, and detectable features were limited by the absence of alpha or paired-chain data. A cluster of highly shared sequence variants was judged likely to represent a technical artifact of the sequencing pipeline. A later analysis found that most CMV-associated TCR beta chains appeared HLA-restricted, with HLA associations seemingly driven largely by CMV exposure. Sequencing depth was assumed to be roughly uniform across donors in the presence/absence analyses, though that assumption may not hold.

After removal of 1 base from V and 1 base from J, the junction retains 0 bases not matched to a gene. The germline V gene yields MGHRA for CDR1 and YSYEKL for CDR2. Counted from cysteine to phenylalanine, this CDR3 has 15 amino acids. Here the CDR3 DNA is all that survives: 45 bases in frame from base 1. In total, 500 to 700 healthy bone marrow donors made up the cohort. At the time of sampling, all cohort members were nominally healthy, though unrecorded immune exposures were likely present. The donor tested CMV seronegative and was one of the 352 seronegative cohort members. Every donor gave a peripheral blood sample, and the peripheral blood mononuclear cells from that sample were used for TCR beta sequencing. The Qiagen DNeasy Blood Extraction Kit was used to extract genomic DNA from the blood cell samples. Libraries were made using the immunoSEQ multiplex PCR assay. For the multiplex PCR, a mixture combining 60 forward primers for TCR Vbeta segments and 13 reverse primers for TCR Jbeta segments was used. Amplification of the CDR3 region of rearranged TCR beta genes was performed with a multiplex PCR assay on genomic DNA. Amplified TCR beta libraries were sequenced as 87-base-pair reads on the Illumina HiSeq System. As for the original processing: In a later analysis, 70 million to 95 million unique TCR beta chains were counted across the 666 repertoires, and around 10 million of these chains were shared by at least two donors. Raw reads were error-corrected and collapsed into unique sequences by a nearest-neighbor algorithm in which closely related sequences were merged to remove PCR and sequencing errors. CDR3 sequences were aligned to IMGT reference sequences to assign V, D and J gene segments. For a sequence to be retained, at least a six-nucleotide match to both a V gene segment and a J gene segment was required. Rearrangements were classified as productive when the CDR3 lacked stop codons and remained in frame with V and J, and all other rearrangements were classified as non-productive. Following IMGT convention, CDR3 was defined as the stretch from the second conserved V-encoded cysteine to the conserved J-encoded phenylalanine. The earlier analysis of 587 of the donors excluded sequences that lacked an unambiguous match to a single V gene segment. In an earlier analysis of 587 of the donors, V segments were called functional above 56.7% productive rearrangements and were called segregating when the between-donor standard deviation exceeded 5%. A statistical classification framework was built to diagnose cytomegalovirus status from the catalog of TCR beta chain sequences. In a later analysis, V and J genes were assigned by comparing TCR nucleotide sequences against IMGT/GENE-DB human TR gene sequences. The TCRdist pipeline was used in a later analysis to assign CDR3 sequences and most-parsimonious VDJ recombination scenarios. In a later analysis, each TCR beta chain was defined by its CDR3 amino acid sequence together with its V-gene family, and reads lacking a unique V-gene family were excluded. A later analysis removed roughly 590 highly shared, low-generation-probability nucleotide sequences to deal with suspected cross-contamination and a sequencing artifact. In a later analysis, a clonal expansion index was calculated for each public chain from normalized within-repertoire ranks of inferred template counts. Generation probabilities in a later analysis came from a VDJ recombination model fitted to out-of-frame rearrangements, and those results were checked against IGoR. In a later analysis, TCR-TCR, TCR-HLA and TCR-CMV co-occurrence was scored with hypergeometric tests, and a repertoire-size bias correction was applied to TCR pairs. To estimate false discovery rates, a later analysis permuted the HLA or CMV assignments 20 times. A later analysis grouped co-occurring TCRs with DBSCAN, adding TCRdist sequence similarity when clustering within HLA-allele-positive subsets. Repertoires with fewer than 30,000 or more than 120,000 public chains were left out of co-occurrence clustering, as were four to six repertoires with anomalous nucleotide sharing. Here the immuneACCESS table is served through TCRdb, limited to in-frame sequences with V and J called. Missing clones are a known gap in these copies; in checked studies unresolved V genes cover under half, and the rest lacks a known reason. V and J calls and clone size are given by that table; D and trimming were obtained from the DNA. In all, the sample holds fewer than 120,000 clones, and roughly 78% of those were seen once. Clones ranked in the top ten supply approximately 1.2% of the sample.

In this sample, this clone turned up a few times. The antigen it binds to is not known. Base qualities were left out, and no much larger clone turns up one base away. The sequenced material came from PBMCs. This TCR derives from a woman aged 25 to 39 in good health and CMV-seronegative. The rearrangement joined TRBV4-1 to TRBJ1-4, with 7 central nucleotides matching TRBD1. The DNA sequence reads TGCGCCAGCAGCCAAGGACAGGGAACTAATGAAAAACTGTTTTTT. It specifies CASSQGQGTNEKLFF.